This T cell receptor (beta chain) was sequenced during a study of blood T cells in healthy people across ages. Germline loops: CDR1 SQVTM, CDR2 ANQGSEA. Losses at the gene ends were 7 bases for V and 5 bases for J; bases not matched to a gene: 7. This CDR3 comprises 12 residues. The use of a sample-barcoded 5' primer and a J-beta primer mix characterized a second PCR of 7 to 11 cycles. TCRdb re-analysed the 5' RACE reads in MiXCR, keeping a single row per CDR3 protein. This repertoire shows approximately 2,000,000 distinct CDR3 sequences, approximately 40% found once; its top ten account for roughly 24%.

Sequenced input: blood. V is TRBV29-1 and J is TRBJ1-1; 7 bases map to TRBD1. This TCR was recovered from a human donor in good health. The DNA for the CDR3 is TGCAGCGCCGAGGGACAGTTAACTGAAGCTTTCTTT. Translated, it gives CSAEGQLTEAFF.